These T cell receptor beta chains were read from a single sample in a study of OX40 agonist ivuxolimab in advanced cancers. The protocol was immunoSEQ multiplex PCR, while the TCRdb copy is restricted to in-frame clones and leaves out a portion. The sample lists 70,000 to 95,000 clones; around 92% were seen once. The input for sequencing was CD4+ or CD8+ T cells sorted from blood, taken in a trial of the OX40 agonist ivuxolimab. These receptors originate from an adult with an advanced solid tumor such as melanoma, head and neck, liver or kidney cancer. The CDR3 runs from the conserved cysteine through the conserved F or W. A D gene is named only where the DNA matches it firmly. Only some rows state a clone size, as once, few, many or a class for expanded clones.

d_call	v_call	clone_size	j_call	cdr3_aa	cdr3_nt
TRBD1	TRBV5-1	.	TRBJ1-1	CASSTGTGRTTEAFF	TGCGCCAGCAGCACCGGGACAGGGAGGACCACTGAAGCTTTCTTT
.	TRBV28	.	TRBJ2-7	CASRIRVRRGYEQYF	TGTGCCAGCCGAATTCGGGTCCGACGGGGTTACGAGCAGTACTTC
.	TRBV7-9	.	TRBJ1-2	CASSLDGYGYTF	TGTGCCAGCAGCTTAGATGGGTATGGCTACACCTTC
.	TRBV28	.	TRBJ2-5	CASSLSRALTGETQYF	TGTGCCAGCAGTCTCTCGCGGGCCCTCACAGGGGAGACCCAGTACTTC
.	TRBV15	.	TRBJ2-7	CATSSQGGGYEQYF	TGTGCCACCAGCAGTCAAGGGGGGGGATACGAGCAGTACTTC
.	TRBV2	.	TRBJ2-2	CASNVGAGELFF	TGTGCCAGCAATGTAGGGGCCGGGGAGCTGTTTTTT
.	TRBV28	.	TRBJ1-2	CASSLSGLFGYTF	TGTGCCAGCAGCTTATCAGGGTTGTTTGGCTACACCTTC
.	TRBV7-3	.	TRBJ2-4	CASSLVGSKAKNIQYF	TGTGCCAGCAGCTTAGTCGGATCGAAGGCCAAAAACATTCAGTACTTC
TRBD1	TRBV7-9	.	TRBJ1-3	CASLQGTGNTIYF	TGTGCCAGCTTACAGGGGACCGGAAACACCATATATTTT
TRBD1	TRBV29-1	.	TRBJ2-1	CSAAAGTGGEGEQFF	TGCAGCGCAGCGGCCGGGACAGGGGGCGAGGGTGAGCAGTTCTTC
TRBD2	TRBV9	.	TRBJ2-5	CASSPAAGVSGRETQYF	TGTGCCAGCAGCCCAGCCGCGGGGGTTAGCGGGCGGGAGACCCAGTACTTC
TRBD2	TRBV18	.	TRBJ2-7	CASSPPGTSGIYEQYF	TGTGCCAGCTCACCACCCGGGACTAGCGGGATATACGAGCAGTACTTC
TRBD2	TRBV4-1	.	TRBJ2-3	CASSQDGPPSRSGRLTDTQYF	TGCGCCAGCAGCCAAGATGGGCCACCCAGCAGGAGCGGGAGGCTCACAGATACGCAGTATTTT
.	TRBV10-3	.	TRBJ2-3	CAISGRGSGSDTQYF	TGTGCCATCAGCGGACGAGGATCAGGGTCAGATACGCAGTATTTT
.	TRBV28	few	TRBJ1-1	CASSLGTEAFF	TGTGCCAGCAGTCTCGGCACTGAAGCTTTCTTT
.	TRBV19	.	TRBJ2-3	CASSLQGSRTDTQYF	TGTGCCAGTAGTCTTCAGGGAAGTCGCACAGATACGCAGTATTTT
TRBD1	TRBV28	.	TRBJ1-5	CASRNIQGAQPQHF	TGTGCCAGCAGGAACATACAGGGGGCGCAGCCCCAGCATTTT
TRBD2	TRBV11-2	.	TRBJ2-7	CASSLDRLAGGNEQYF	TGTGCCAGCAGCTTAGATCGTCTAGCGGGAGGGAACGAGCAGTACTTC
.	TRBV10-1	.	TRBJ2-7	CATPTPTPYEQYF	TGCGCCACCCCGACCCCCACACCCTACGAGCAGTACTTC
.	TRBV5-1	.	TRBJ1-1	CASSLQSGTEAFF	TGCGCCAGCAGTTTGCAGTCGGGAACTGAAGCTTTCTTT
.	TRBV21-1	.	TRBJ2-1	CASSRVSGGRSYNEQFF	TGTGCCAGCAGCAGAGTTAGTGGGGGGAGGTCCTACAATGAGCAGTTCTTC
TRBD1	TRBV19	.	TRBJ2-5	CASSTQGGGETQYF	TGTGCCAGTAGTACCCAAGGGGGCGGAGAGACCCAGTACTTC
.	TRBV7-9	.	TRBJ2-7	CASAGVAYEQYF	TGTGCCAGCGCCGGAGTGGCCTACGAGCAGTACTTC
.	TRBV25-1	once	TRBJ2-4	CASTDKGKGAKNIQYF	TGTGCCAGCACCGACAAGGGGAAAGGAGCCAAAAACATTCAGTACTTC
.	TRBV9	.	TRBJ1-2	CASSVGASGLDYGYTF	TGTGCCAGCAGCGTAGGGGCCTCCGGATTGGACTATGGCTACACCTTC
.	TRBV29-1	.	TRBJ2-5	CSVVQGRETQYF	TGCAGCGTTGTGCAGGGACGAGAGACCCAGTACTTC
TRBD1	TRBV5-1	.	TRBJ1-3	CASSFAGTGYGNTIYF	TGCGCCAGCAGCTTCGCCGGGACAGGGTATGGAAACACCATATATTTT
.	TRBV18	.	TRBJ2-5	CASSPRRSAQETQYF	TGTGCCAGCTCACCACGGCGTTCAGCCCAAGAGACCCAGTACTTC
.	TRBV7-9	.	TRBJ2-3	CASSLDGTQYF	TGTGCCAGCAGCTTAGATGGTACGCAGTATTTT
.	TRBV9	once	TRBJ2-2	CASSPHPSDNTGELFF	TGTGCCAGCAGCCCCCACCCTAGCGATAACACCGGGGAGCTGTTTTTT
.	TRBV4-2	.	TRBJ1-3	CASSQATFGNTIYF	TGTGCCAGCAGCCAAGCGACGTTTGGAAACACCATATATTTT